The present TCR beta chain was sequenced within a study of breast tumors, draining lymph nodes, adjacent tissues. Breast cancer patients provided tissue from their axillary draining lymph nodes. Details on this clonotype: The antigen remains undetermined.

General study results and limits: The data were judged consistent with most tumor T cells coming from lymph node and expanding in tumor. Tumor TCR diversity was below lymph nodes but above nontumor tissue. Luminal-like breast cancer showed significantly greater tumor-nontumor repertoire similarity than basal-like breast cancer did. That most tumor T cells come from lymph nodes remained unproven.

The CDR3 runs to 16 residues. The germline V gene encodes CDR1 SGHNT and CDR2 YENEEA. The J segment lost 3 bases and the V segment lost 5 bases, leaving 2 bases of the junction unmatched. TCRdb reanalysed the multiplex PCR reads using MiXCR and keeps one entry per CDR3 protein. The sample lists under 150,000 distinct CDR3 sequences; 20% to 25% were seen once. This receptor was identified in a female donor with breast cancer. Some clones in this sample may be carry-over from other donors' samples. J is TRBJ2-2 and V is TRBV11-3, with TRBD2 identical over 14 bases. The material sequenced was axillary lymph node tissue. The CDR3 sequence: CASSTGLAGDTGELFF. The CDR3 bases are TGTGCCAGCAGCACGGGACTAGCGGGGGACACCGGGGAGCTGTTTTTT.